This TCR beta chain originates from a study of technical replicates of blood from a few donors. Some clones are missing from TCRdb's copy, which holds only in-frame ones; the method was immunoSEQ multiplex PCR. The data hold about 68,000 clones, with 95% to 97% observed a single time. This CDR3 is 15 amino acids long. CDR1 and CDR2 (germline): MNHNS, SASEGT. The V and J ends lost 1 base and 5 bases respectively, with 14 bases between them. The rearrangement joins TRBV6-1 to TRBJ1-2; D gene unclear. This clonotype was sampled from a human donor in good health. Sequencing input: T cells isolated from PBMCs. This CDR3 reads CASSEGRVSLYGYTF. The CDR3 nucleotides are TGTGCCAGCAGTGAAGGGAGGGTCTCCCTTTATGGCTACACCTTC.